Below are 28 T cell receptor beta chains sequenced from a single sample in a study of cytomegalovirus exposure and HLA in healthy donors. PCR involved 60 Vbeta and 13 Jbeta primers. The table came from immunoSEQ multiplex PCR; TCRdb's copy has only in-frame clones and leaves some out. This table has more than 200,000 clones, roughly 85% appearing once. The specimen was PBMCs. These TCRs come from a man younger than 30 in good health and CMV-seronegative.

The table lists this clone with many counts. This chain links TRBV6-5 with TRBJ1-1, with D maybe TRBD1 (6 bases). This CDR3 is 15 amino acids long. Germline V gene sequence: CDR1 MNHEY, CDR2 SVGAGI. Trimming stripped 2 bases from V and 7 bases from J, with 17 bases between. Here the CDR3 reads CASSYRFWGQGEAFF. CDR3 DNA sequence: TGTGCCAGCAGTTACCGATTTTGGGGACAAGGTGAAGCTTTCTTT.

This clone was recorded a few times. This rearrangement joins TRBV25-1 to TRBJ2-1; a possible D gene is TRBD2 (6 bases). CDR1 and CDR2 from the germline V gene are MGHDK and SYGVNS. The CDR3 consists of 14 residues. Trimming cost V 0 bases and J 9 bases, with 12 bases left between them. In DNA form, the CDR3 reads TGTGCCAGCAGTGAATATGGTCGGGAGACTGAGCAGTTCTTC. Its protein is CASSEYGRETEQFF.

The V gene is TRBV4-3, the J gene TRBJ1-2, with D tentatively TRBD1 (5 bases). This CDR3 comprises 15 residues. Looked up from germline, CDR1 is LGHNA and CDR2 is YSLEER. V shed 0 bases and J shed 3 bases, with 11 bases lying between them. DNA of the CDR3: TGCGCCAGCAGCCAAGATTGGACACAGGACTATGGCTACACCTTC. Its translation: CASSQDWTQDYGYTF.

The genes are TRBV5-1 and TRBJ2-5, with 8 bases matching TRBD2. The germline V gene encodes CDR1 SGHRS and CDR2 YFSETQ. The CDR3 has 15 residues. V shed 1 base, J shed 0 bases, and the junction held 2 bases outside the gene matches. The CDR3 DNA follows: TGCGCCAGCAGCTTGCGGGGGGGAAACCAAGAGACCCAGTACTTC. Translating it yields CASSLRGGNQETQYF.

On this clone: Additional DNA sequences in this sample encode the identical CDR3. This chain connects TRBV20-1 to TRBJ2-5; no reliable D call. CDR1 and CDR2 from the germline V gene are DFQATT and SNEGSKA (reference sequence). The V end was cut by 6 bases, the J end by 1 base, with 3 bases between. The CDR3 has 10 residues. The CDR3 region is CSALQETQYF. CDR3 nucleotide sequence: TGCAGTGCCCTCCAAGAGACCCAGTACTTC.

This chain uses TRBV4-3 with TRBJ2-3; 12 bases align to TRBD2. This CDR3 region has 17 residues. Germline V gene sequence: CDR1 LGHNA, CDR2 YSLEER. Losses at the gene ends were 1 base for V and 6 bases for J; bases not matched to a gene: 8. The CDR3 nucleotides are TGCGCCAGCAGCCAAGCCTCCCTAGCGGGGGGGCGGGATACGCAGTATTTT. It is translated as CASSQASLAGGRDTQYF.

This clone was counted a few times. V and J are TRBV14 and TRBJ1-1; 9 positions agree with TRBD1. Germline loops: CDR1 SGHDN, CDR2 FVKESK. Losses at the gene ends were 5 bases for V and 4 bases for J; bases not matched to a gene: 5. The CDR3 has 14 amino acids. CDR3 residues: CASSSQGAGTEAFF. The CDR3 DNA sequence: TGTGCCAGCAGCTCACAGGGGGCGGGCACTGAAGCTTTCTTT.

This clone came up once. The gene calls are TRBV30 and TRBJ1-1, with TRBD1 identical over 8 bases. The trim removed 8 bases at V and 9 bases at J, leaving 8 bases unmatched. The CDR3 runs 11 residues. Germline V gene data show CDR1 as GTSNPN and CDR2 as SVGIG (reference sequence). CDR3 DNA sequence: TGTGCCACCGACAGGGGAAATCAAGCTTTCTTT. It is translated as CATDRGNQAFF.

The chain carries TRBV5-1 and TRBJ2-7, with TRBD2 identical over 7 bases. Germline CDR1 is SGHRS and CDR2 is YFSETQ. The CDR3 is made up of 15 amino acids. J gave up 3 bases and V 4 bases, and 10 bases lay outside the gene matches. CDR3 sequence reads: CASSVTSQTDYEQYF. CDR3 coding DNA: TGCGCCAGCAGCGTGACTAGCCAAACTGACTACGAGCAGTACTTC.

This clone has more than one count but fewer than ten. Here the CDR3 DNA reads TGTGCTAGTGGCCAGGGACAGAGCAATCAGCCCCAGCATTTT. It codes for CASGQGQSNQPQHF. The chain combines TRBV12-5 with TRBJ1-5; 7 bases map to TRBD1. The CDR3 has 14 residues. V lost 6 bases and J lost 1; bases outside the gene matches: 3. CDR1 is LGHNT, CDR2 FRNRAP, per germline.

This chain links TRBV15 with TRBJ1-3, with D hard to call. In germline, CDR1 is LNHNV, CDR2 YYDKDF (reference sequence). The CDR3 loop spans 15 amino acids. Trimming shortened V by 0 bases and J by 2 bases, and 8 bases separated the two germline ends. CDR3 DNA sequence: TGTGCCACCAGCAGAGATGAGGTGCCTGGAAACACCATATATTTT. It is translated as CATSRDEVPGNTIYF.

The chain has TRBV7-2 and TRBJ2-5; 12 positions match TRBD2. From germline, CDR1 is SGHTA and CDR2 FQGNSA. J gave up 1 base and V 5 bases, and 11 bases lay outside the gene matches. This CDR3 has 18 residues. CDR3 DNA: TGTGCCAGCAGCCCAATGGGTGCTAGCGGGGGGGGCCAAGAGACCCAGTACTTC. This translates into CASSPMGASGGGQETQYF.

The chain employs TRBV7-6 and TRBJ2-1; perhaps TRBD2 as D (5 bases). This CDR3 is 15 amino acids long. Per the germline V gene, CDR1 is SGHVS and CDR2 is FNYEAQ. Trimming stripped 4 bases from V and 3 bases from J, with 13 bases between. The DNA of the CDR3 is TGTGCCAGCAGCTCCTCTAGCTCTCTCTACAATGAGCAGTTCTTC. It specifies CASSSSSSLYNEQFF.

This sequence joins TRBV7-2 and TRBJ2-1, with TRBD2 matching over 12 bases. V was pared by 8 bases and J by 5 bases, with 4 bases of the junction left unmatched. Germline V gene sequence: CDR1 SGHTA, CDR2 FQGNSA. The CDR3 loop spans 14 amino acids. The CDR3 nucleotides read TGTGCCAGCCGGACTAGCGGGGTGAACAATGAGCAGTTCTTC. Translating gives CASRTSGVNNEQFF.

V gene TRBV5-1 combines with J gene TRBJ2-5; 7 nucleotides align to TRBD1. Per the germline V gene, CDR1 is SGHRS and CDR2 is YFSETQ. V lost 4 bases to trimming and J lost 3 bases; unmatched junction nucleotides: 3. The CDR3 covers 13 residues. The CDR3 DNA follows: TGCGCCAGCAGCCTCGACAGGGAAGAGACCCAGTACTTC. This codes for CASSLDREETQYF.

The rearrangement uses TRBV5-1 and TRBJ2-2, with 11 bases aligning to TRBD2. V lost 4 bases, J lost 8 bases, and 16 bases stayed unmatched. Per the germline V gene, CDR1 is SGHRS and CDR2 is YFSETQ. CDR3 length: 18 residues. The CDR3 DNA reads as TGCGCCAGCAGCCTTGAGGCCGCTAGCGGGAGGAGAACTGGGGAGCTGTTTTTT. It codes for CASSLEAASGRRTGELFF.

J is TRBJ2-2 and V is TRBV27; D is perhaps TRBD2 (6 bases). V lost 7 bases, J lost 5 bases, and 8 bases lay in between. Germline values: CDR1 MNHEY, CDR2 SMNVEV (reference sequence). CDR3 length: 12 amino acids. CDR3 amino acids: CASTGGTGELFF. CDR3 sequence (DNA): TGTGCCAGCACCGGAGGGACCGGGGAGCTGTTTTTT.

In nucleotides, the CDR3 is TGTGCCTGGAGTGTATTGGCAGGGGGAACCTACAATGAGCAGTTCTTC. Translation gives CAWSVLAGGTYNEQFF. This rearrangement joins TRBV30 to TRBJ2-1, with 7 bases matching TRBD1. The germline gives CDR1 GTSNPN, CDR2 SVGIG (reference sequence). V trimming: 0 bases; J trimming: 2 bases; junction bases outside the gene matches: 7. The length of the CDR3 is 16 residues.

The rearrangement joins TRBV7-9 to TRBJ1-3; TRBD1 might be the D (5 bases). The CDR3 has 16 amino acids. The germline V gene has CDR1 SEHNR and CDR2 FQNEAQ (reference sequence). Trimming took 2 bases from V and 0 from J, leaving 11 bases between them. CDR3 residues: CASSLWGRGSGNTIYF. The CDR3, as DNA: TGTGCCAGCAGCTTATGGGGTAGGGGCTCTGGAAACACCATATATTTT.

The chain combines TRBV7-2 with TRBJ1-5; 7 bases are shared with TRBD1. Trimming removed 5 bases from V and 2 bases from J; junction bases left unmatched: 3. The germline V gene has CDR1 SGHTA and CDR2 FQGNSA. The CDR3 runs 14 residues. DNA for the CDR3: TGTGCCAGCAGCCAGGGGGTGGGCAATCAGCCCCAGCATTTT. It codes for CASSQGVGNQPQHF.

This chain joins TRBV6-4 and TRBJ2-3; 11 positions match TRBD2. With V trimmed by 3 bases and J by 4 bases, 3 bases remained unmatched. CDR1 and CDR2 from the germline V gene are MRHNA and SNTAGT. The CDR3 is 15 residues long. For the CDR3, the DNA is TGTGCCAGCAGTGAACTAGCGGGAGTGGCAGATACGCAGTATTTT. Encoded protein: CASSELAGVADTQYF.

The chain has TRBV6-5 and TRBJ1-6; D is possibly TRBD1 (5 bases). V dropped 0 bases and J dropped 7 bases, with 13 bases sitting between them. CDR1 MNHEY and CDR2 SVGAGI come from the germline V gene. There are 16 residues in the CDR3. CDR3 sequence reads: CASSYSETAFNSPLHF. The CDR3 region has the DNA TGTGCCAGCAGTTACTCGGAGACAGCGTTCAATTCACCCCTCCACTTT.

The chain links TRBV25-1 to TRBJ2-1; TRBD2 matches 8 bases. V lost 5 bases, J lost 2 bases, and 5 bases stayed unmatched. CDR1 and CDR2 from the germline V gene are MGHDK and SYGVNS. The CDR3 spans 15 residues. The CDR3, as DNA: TGTGCCAGCAGTAAAACTAGCGGAGCCTACAATGAGCAGTTCTTC. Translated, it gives CASSKTSGAYNEQFF.

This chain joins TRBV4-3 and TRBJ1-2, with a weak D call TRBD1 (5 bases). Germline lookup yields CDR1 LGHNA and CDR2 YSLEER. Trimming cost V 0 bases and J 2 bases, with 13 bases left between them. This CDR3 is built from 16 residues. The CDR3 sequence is CASSQDWQAGNYGYTF. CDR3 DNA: TGCGCCAGCAGCCAAGATTGGCAGGCAGGGAACTATGGCTACACCTTC.

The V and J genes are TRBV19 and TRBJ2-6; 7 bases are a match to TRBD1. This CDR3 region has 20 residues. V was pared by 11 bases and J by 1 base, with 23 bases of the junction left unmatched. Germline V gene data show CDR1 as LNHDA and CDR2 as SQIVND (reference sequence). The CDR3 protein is CAPEWLTGPDHGSGANVLTF. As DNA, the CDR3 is TGTGCCCCCGAGTGGCTGACAGGGCCTGACCATGGATCTGGGGCCAACGTCCTGACTTTC.

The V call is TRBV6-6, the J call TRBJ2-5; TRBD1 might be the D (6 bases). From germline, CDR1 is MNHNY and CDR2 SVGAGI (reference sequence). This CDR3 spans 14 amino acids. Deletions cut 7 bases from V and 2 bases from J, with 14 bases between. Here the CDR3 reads CASTRSRGQETQYF. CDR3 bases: TGTGCCAGCACCCGCTCCAGGGGACAAGAGACCCAGTACTTC.

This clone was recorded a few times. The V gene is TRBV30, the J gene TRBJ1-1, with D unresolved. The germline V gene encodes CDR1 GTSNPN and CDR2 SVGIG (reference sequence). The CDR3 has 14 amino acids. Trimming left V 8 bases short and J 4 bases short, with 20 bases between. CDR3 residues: CAAHSRVLGTEAFF. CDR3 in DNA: TGTGCCGCGCATTCTCGGGTCCTAGGCACTGAAGCTTTCTTT.

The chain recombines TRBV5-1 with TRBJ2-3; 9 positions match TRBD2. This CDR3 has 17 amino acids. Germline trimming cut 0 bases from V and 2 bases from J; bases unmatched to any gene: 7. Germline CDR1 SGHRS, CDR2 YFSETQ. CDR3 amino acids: CASSLAPLAGATDTQYF. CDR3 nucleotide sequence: TGCGCCAGCAGCTTGGCCCCCTTAGCGGGAGCCACAGATACGCAGTATTTT.